This TCR beta chain was recorded in a study of control samples from healthy donors and cancer patients (dated by TCRdb to about 2020). Library creation used the immunoSEQ multiplex PCR assay. Imported from immuneACCESS, the table was reduced by TCRdb to in-frame sequences with V and J called. These copies leave out some clones; in studies compared against another copy, an unresolved V gene accounts for under half, and the cause of the remainder is not known. Present in this sample are 45,000 to 60,000 clones, 94% of which were seen just once. The ten largest account for around 4.2% of the sample. V sheds 5 bases and J sheds 9 bases, leaving 20 bases between their ends. The CDR3 runs 16 amino acids, cysteine and phenylalanine included. This entry keeps only the CDR3 DNA: 48 bases, framed from base 1. From the germline V gene (reference sequence), CDR1 is SEHNR and CDR2 is FQNEAQ. About this clone itself: What antigen it recognizes has not been identified. No base qualities exist here, and no much larger clone lies one base off it.

This clonotype was obtained from a man in his thirties or forties in good health. Sequenced sample: blood. The rearranged chain carries TRBV7-9 and TRBJ1-6; the D gene is possibly TRBD1, with 5 bases matching. The DNA sequence follows: TGTGCCAGCAGCCCACCGAGTGCAGGGATGGGTTCACCCCTCCACTTT. Its product reads: CASSPPSAGMGSPLHF. Reference TRBV7-9 and TRBJ1-6 genes cover what lies past the CDR3, so the full variable domain is DTGVSQNPRHKITKRGQNVTFRCDPISEHNRLYWYRQTLGQGPEFLTYFQNEAQLEKSRLLSDRFSAERPKGSFSTLEIQRTEQGDSAMYLCASSPPSAGMGSPLHFGNGTRLTVT.